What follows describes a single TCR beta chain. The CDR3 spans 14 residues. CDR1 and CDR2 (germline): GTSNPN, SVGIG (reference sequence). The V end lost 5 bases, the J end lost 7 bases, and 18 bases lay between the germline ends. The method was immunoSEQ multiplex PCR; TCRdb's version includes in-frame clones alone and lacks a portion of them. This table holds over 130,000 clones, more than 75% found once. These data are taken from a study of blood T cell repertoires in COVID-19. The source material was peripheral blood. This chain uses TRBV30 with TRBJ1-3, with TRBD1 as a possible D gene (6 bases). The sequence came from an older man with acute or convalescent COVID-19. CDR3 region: CAWGTHNIGNTIYF. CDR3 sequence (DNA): TGTGCCTGGGGGACACACAACATCGGGAACACCATATATTTT.